The source of this T cell receptor (beta chain) is a study of neurological immune-mediated disorders (dated by TCRdb to between 2018 and 2021). General notes on the study: Peripheral blood TCR-beta repertoires from patients with HTLV-I-associated myelopathy (HAM/TSP), patients with multiple sclerosis, and healthy controls were compared in the study using UMI-based sequencing. Of the approximately 68 subjects in the cohort, around 14 were HAM/TSP patients, about 34 were multiple sclerosis patients, and around 20 were healthy controls. Longitudinal HAM/TSP and healthy donors had 3 time-points each (about 3-40 month intervals). Longitudinal samples, technical triplicates and paired sorted CD4+ and CD8+ T-cell subsets, alongside PBMC samples, were included among the roughly 100 TCR-beta libraries.

The time point label for this specimen denotes: longitudinal time-point 1 (baseline). Blood bank volunteers in Maryland, USA served as the healthy controls. For the unsorted PBMC libraries, 2 million PBMCs were stored in RNAlater at -80 degrees C until RNA extraction and were used to generate the libraries. PBMCs were separated from peripheral blood using Ficoll-Hypaque density gradient centrifugation and then cryopreserved in liquid nitrogen. Trimming costs V 3 bases and J 0 bases, and their ends lie 11 bases apart. Looking up the germline V gene yields CDR1 MNHNS and CDR2 SASEGT. The CDR3 covers 15 residues, taking in both the cysteine and the phenylalanine. The only DNA kept is the CDR3, 45 bases in frame from the first base. In this sample, this clonotype turned up many times. Its antigen is still unknown. No much larger clone exists at a distance of one base, and base qualities are not known. cDNA was synthesized by template-switch 5'RACE using a primer carrying a 10-nucleotide random unique molecular identifier by which each TCR transcript was tagged. Each sequencing run produced over 180 million TCR-beta sequences covering 15-18 subjects. The RNeasy kit was used to extract total RNA. TCR-beta VDJ regions were amplified with primers for the TCR constant region and the 5'RACE anchor, using the KAPA Real-time Library Amplification kit. A first PCR added sample indexes and Illumina adaptors, and a second PCR then raised library yield. After Ampure bead purification, the roughly 650 bp TCR product was size-selected on a 2% E-gel SizeSelection system. Before pooling, libraries had their quality checked on a Bioanalyzer, their concentration measured with Qubit, and their quantity determined with the Kapa Library Quantification kit. An Illumina HiSeq 2500 sequenced the libraries paired-end 2 x 150 bp. To increase sequence diversity, about 25-31% phiX was spiked into each library pool. The paper's processing steps were these. The quality-filtered reads were processed with the UMI-based MiGEC pipeline, whose error correction step removed more than 80% of the raw TCR sequences. VDJ genes were aligned to IMGT germline references, and clonotypes were defined by unique CDR3 amino acid sequence plus V-J genes. VDJtools evaluated clonal expansion, Shannon diversity and CDR3 relatedness (CalcPairwiseDistances, ClusterSamples); CLCbio workbench built phylogenetic trees. A clone was classed as expanded if it had 8 or more unique UMIs, a cutoff based on coefficient-of-variation modelling across technical triplicates. TCRdb trimmed the raw reads at Q25, called clones with MiXCR and kept productive beta chains. Rows merge per CDR3 protein into single entries with the most common DNA and genes. For this entry, the V and J calls and clone size follow TCRdb and not the study's own pipeline. The sample contains tens of thousands of distinct CDR3 sequences, 10% of them found a single time. The leading ten clones occupy roughly 9% of the sample.

What the work shows at the level of the full study, not this receptor alone: TCR clonal expansion was greatest in HAM/TSP patients and smallest in MS patients, who ranked below even healthy controls. Across subjects, expanded clones never shared an identical CDR3 amino acid sequence, which suggests that the TCR-beta repertoires in every group were private.

The sequence came from a man aged 25 to 45 in good health. Sequencing used PBMCs. The V and J segments used are TRBV6-1 and TRBJ1-1, with TRBD1 as a weak D call on 5 bases. This receptor carries the CDR3 CASSEYQGMNTEAFF. The DNA sequence is as follows: TGTGCCAGCAGTGAGTACCAGGGAATGAACACTGAAGCTTTCTTT.